The clone carrying this TCR beta chain appeared once. CDR3 length: 15 residues. The V gene's germline CDR1 is MNHEY and CDR2 SMNVEV (reference sequence). With V trimmed by 7 bases and J by 9 bases, 14 bases remained unmatched. Original analysis: How many nucleated cells were present was estimated from reference gene primer amplification. Sequencing was performed with immunoSEQ multiplex PCR; in TCRdb, only in-frame clones are kept and a portion is missing. V and J calls and clone size come straight from that table; D and trimming were deduced from the DNA. The sample includes about 380,000 clones, 90% seen only once; the top ten take 5% to 8.5%. This sample stems from a study of blood T cell repertoires in COVID-19. In the study overall: COVID-19 samples from acute and convalescent phases originated in the United States, Italy and Spain. From T cells, B-cell-depleted T cells, or PBMCs came the material, which was cDNA or gDNA.

This chain joins TRBV27 and TRBJ2-1, with TRBD2 identical over 8 bases. The sample taken for sequencing was peripheral blood. The clonotype was recovered from a man aged 18 to 29 with active or convalescent COVID-19. In DNA, the CDR3 is TGTGCCAGCACTACCCTAGCGGGTCCCGAGACTGAGCAGTTCTTC. It codes for CASTTLAGPETEQFF.